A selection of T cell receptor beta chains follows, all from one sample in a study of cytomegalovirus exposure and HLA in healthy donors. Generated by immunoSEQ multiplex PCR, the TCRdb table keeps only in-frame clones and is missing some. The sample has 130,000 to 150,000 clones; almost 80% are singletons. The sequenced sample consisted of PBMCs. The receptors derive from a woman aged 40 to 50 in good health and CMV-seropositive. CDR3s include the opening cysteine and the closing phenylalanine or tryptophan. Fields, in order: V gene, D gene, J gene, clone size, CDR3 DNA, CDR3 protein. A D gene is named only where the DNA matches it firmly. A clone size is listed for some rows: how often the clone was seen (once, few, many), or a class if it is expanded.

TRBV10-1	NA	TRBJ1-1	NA	TGCGCCAGCCAGGGAGTCCGGGACACTGAAGCTTCCTTT	CASQGVRDTEASF
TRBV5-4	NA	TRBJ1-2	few	TGTGCCAGCAGCACTGAGCAGGGATCTATGAATGGCTACACCTTC	CASSTEQGSMNGYTF
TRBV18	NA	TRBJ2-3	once	TGTGCCAGCTCACCGGCGGTTAGCACAGATACGCAGTATTTT	CASSPAVSTDTQYF
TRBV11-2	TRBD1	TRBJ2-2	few	TGTGCCAGCAGCTTAGCCAGGGGGCGAGAGAACACCGGGGAGCTGTTTTTT	CASSLARGRENTGELFF
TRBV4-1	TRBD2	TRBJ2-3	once	TGCGCCAGCAGCCCTTTGGGACTAGCTCGCTCAGATACGCAGTATTTT	CASSPLGLARSDTQYF
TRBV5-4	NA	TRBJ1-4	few	TGTGCCAGCAGCCGGAGGACAGATGAAAAACTGTTTTTT	CASSRRTDEKLFF
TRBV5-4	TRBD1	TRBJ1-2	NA	TGTGCCAGCAGCTTGGGAGGGCAGGGGGCGCAATCCTATGGCTACACCTTC	CASSLGGQGAQSYGYTF
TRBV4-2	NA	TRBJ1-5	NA	TGTGCCAGCAGCCAAGATCAGGGGTGGGGCAATCAGCCCCAGCATTTT	CASSQDQGWGNQPQHF
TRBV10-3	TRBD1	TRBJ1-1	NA	TGTGCCATCAGCAGGGACAGGAAGGGCGCTGAAGCTTTCTTT	CAISRDRKGAEAFF
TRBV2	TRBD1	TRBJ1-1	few	TGTGCCAGCAGTGCCCGACAGGGTGAAGCTTTCTTT	CASSARQGEAFF
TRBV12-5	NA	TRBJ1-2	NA	TGTGCTAGTGGCCTCTCAGGCTATGGCTACACCTTC	CASGLSGYGYTF
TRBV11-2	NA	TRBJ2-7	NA	TGTGCCAGCAGCTTAGTTAACTACGAGCAGTACTTC	CASSLVNYEQYF
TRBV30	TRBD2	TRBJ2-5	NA	TGTGCCTGGAGTCGGACTAGCGGGGGGACAGAGACCCAGTACTTC	CAWSRTSGGTETQYF
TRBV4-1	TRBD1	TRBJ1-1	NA	TGCGCCAGCAGCCTTCGACAGGGCGGAGCTGAAGCTTTCTTT	CASSLRQGGAEAFF
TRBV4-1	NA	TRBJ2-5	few	TGCGCCAGCAGCCAAGAGTCGGCAGGGGTGGAGACCCAGTACTTC	CASSQESAGVETQYF
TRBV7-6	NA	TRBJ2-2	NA	TGTGCCAGCAGCCCGGACACCGGGGAGCTGTTTTTT	CASSPDTGELFF
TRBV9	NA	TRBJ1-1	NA	TGTGCCAGCAGCGTAGGGTTGCGCACTGAAGCTTTCTTT	CASSVGLRTEAFF
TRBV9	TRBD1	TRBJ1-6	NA	TGTGCCAGCAGCGTAGCACAGGGGGATTCACCCCTCCACTTT	CASSVAQGDSPLHF
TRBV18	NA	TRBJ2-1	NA	TGTGCCAGCTCACCTCGACAGAGCTCCTACAATGAGCAGTTCTTC	CASSPRQSSYNEQFF
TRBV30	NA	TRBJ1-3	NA	TGTGCCTGGAGTAGAGGATTCTCTGGAAACACCATATATTTT	CAWSRGFSGNTIYF
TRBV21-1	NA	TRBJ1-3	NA	TGTGCCAGCAGCAACACCAGGGGGCTGGGAAACACCATATATTTT	CASSNTRGLGNTIYF
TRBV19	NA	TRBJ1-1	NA	TGTGCCAGTAGTATGGGCGGATCGGGGGGCACTGAAGCTTTCTTT	CASSMGGSGGTEAFF
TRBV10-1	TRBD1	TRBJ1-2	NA	TGCGCCAGCAGTCGGGACAGCTATGGCTACACCTTC	CASSRDSYGYTF
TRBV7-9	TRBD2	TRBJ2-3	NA	TGTGCCAGCAGCCCCCTGGGACTAGCGGGCGGGTATTTT	CASSPLGLAGGYF
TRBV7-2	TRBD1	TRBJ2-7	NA	TGTGCCAGCAGCTCGGGACAGGGGGGGAGGGAGCAGTACTTC	CASSSGQGGREQYF